Listed below are T cell receptor beta chains from one sample, sequenced in a study of shared clonotypes between healthy human individuals. Sequencing used immunoSEQ multiplex PCR; TCRdb keeps in-frame clones, though not all of them. The table shows 750,000 to 1,000,000 clones, with 85% to 95% occurring only once. The sequenced sample was naive CD8+ T cells sorted from blood. The receptors stem from a man aged 25-45 years in good health. Both conserved end residues are part of each CDR3. The D gene is left open where the match is weak. Rows may omit the clone size; those that give it use once, few, many or a size class.

D gene	V gene	clone size	J gene	CDR3 DNA	CDR3 protein
.	TRBV27	once	TRBJ2-7	TGTGCCAGCAGTTTTACAGGGGGAGGGTACGAGCAGTACTTC	CASSFTGGGYEQYF
.	TRBV27	once	TRBJ2-6	TGTGCCAGCACTAGGGGGACTGGGGCCAACGTCCTGACTTTC	CASTRGTGANVLTF
TRBD1	TRBV2	.	TRBJ2-7	TGTGCCAGCAGTGAATGGGACAGGCCCTTTGTCGAGCAGTACTTC	CASSEWDRPFVEQYF
.	TRBV19	.	TRBJ2-7	TGTGCCAGTAGTATATTGGCGGGGACCTACGAGCAGTACTTC	CASSILAGTYEQYF
.	TRBV7-9	.	TRBJ2-3	TGTGCCAGCAACCATCAGGGCACAGATACGCAGTATTTT	CASNHQGTDTQYF
TRBD2	TRBV28	.	TRBJ2-2	TGTGCCAGCAGTCATTTTCTGGCCGGGACTATGGGTCCCGGGGAGCTGTTTTTT	CASSHFLAGTMGPGELFF
TRBD1	TRBV19	.	TRBJ2-2	TGTGCCAGTAGTATGAAACAGGGGAGCACCGGGGAGCTGTTTTTT	CASSMKQGSTGELFF
TRBD1	TRBV30	.	TRBJ2-1	TGTGCCTGGACAGAAACCGGGACAGGGGGTAGTGAGCAGTTCTTC	CAWTETGTGGSEQFF
.	TRBV19	.	TRBJ2-7	TGTGCCAGTAGTGGATTGCTGCATGACTCCTACGAGCAGTACTTC	CASSGLLHDSYEQYF
.	TRBV7-9	.	TRBJ2-7	TGTGCCAGCAGCTCCCCAAATTCAGCCCCGGGTGACGAGCAGTACTTC	CASSSPNSAPGDEQYF
.	TRBV7-8	once	TRBJ2-7	TGTGCCAGCAGCACAATATACAGGGACGAGCAGTACTTC	CASSTIYRDEQYF
.	TRBV5-4	once	TRBJ1-2	TGTGCCAGCAGCACCTTAGGGTCCGGCAACTATGGCTACACCTTC	CASSTLGSGNYGYTF
.	TRBV5-6	.	TRBJ1-1	TGTGCCAGCAGCTTGGGTCCAGGGGAGGGAGGTTTCTTT	CASSLGPGEGGFF
TRBD1	TRBV14	.	TRBJ2-7	TGTGCCAGCAGCCAAGCTGGACAGGGGAATGCCTACGAGCAGTACTTC	CASSQAGQGNAYEQYF
.	TRBV13	.	TRBJ2-3	TGTGCCAGCTCTGCGGGAGATACGCAGTATTTT	CASSAGDTQYF
.	TRBV4-1	.	TRBJ2-3	TGCGCCAGCAGCCCGATACAGGGATCCACAGATACGCAGTATTTT	CASSPIQGSTDTQYF
.	TRBV7-2	.	TRBJ2-7	TGTGCCAGCAGTCCAGAACCGGGCACAACCTACGAGCAGTACTTC	CASSPEPGTTYEQYF
TRBD2	TRBV9	.	TRBJ2-1	TGTGCCAGCAGCGAGACTAGCGGATCCTACAATGAGCAGTTCTTC	CASSETSGSYNEQFF
TRBD2	TRBV4-3	once	TRBJ2-7	TGCGCCAGCAGCCAAGCCATCGCCGGGACTAGTTACGAGCAGTACTTC	CASSQAIAGTSYEQYF
.	TRBV20-1	.	TRBJ1-1	TGCAGTGCTAGTTCGTACACTGAAGCTTTCTTT	CSASSYTEAFF
.	TRBV7-9	.	TRBJ2-1	TGTGCCAGCAGCCCCGGTAATGAGCAGTTCTTC	CASSPGNEQFF
TRBD2	TRBV6-1	.	TRBJ2-5	TGTGCCAGCAGACGGACTAGCGGGGGAGAGACCCAGTACTTC	CASRRTSGGETQYF
TRBD1	TRBV14	once	TRBJ2-7	TGTGCCAGCAACCCCGGGACAGGGTACGAGCAGTACTTC	CASNPGTGYEQYF
TRBD2	TRBV27	.	TRBJ2-5	TGTGCCAGCAGTCCGCTAGCGGGAGCTAACCAAGAGACCCAGTACTTC	CASSPLAGANQETQYF
.	TRBV11-2	.	TRBJ2-5	TGTGCCAGCAGCCCCCCTTGGGGCCCCGAAGAGACCCAGTACTTC	CASSPPWGPEETQYF
.	TRBV6-6	.	TRBJ2-1	TGTGCCAGCAGTTACGGGCCCTTAGGCTCCTACAATGAGCAGTTCTTC	CASSYGPLGSYNEQFF
.	TRBV7-9	.	TRBJ1-1	TGTGCCAGCACCAGGAGATACACTGAAGCTTTCTTT	CASTRRYTEAFF
TRBD1	TRBV7-6	once	TRBJ1-5	TGTGCCAGCAGCTCCGGAACAGGGGGCAATCAGCCCCAGCATTTT	CASSSGTGGNQPQHF
TRBD2	TRBV5-1	.	TRBJ2-3	TGCGCCAGCAGCTTCGGGCTAGCGGGAGATACCGATACGCAGTATTTT	CASSFGLAGDTDTQYF
.	TRBV27	.	TRBJ2-6	TGTGCCAGCAGTCAGGGGGGGGCCAACGTCCTGACTTTC	CASSQGGANVLTF
TRBD2	TRBV7-8	.	TRBJ2-1	TGTGCCAGCAGCCCGAGCGGGATGAGCTCCTACAATGAGCAGTTCTTC	CASSPSGMSSYNEQFF
.	TRBV19	.	TRBJ2-2	TGTGCCAGTAGCGCCTCCCCGAACACCGGGGAGCTGTTTTTT	CASSASPNTGELFF
.	TRBV27	.	TRBJ2-3	TGTGCCAGCAGTAGTCGCACAGATACGCAGTATTTT	CASSSRTDTQYF
.	TRBV4-3	.	TRBJ2-2	TGCGCCAGCAGCCAAGATGGTAGCGCCCTGTCTTACACCGGGGAGCTGTTTTTT	CASSQDGSALSYTGELFF
.	TRBV11-3	few	TRBJ2-2	TGTGCCAGCAGCCCTCTTGGTGGGAACACCGGGGAGCTGTTTTTT	CASSPLGGNTGELFF
TRBD1	TRBV10-3	.	TRBJ2-3	TGTGCCATCAGTGAGTCGGGGACAGCAACAGATACGCAGTATTTT	CAISESGTATDTQYF
.	TRBV19	.	TRBJ2-7	TGTGCCAGTAGTATCTTTTCCAGCTACGAGCAGTACTTC	CASSIFSSYEQYF
TRBD2	TRBV30	.	TRBJ2-5	TGTGCCTGGAATGAACTAGCGGTGCAAGAGACCCAGTACTTC	CAWNELAVQETQYF
.	TRBV27	.	TRBJ2-7	TGTGCCAGCAGTTTCGGACAGCCCTACGAGCAGTACTTC	CASSFGQPYEQYF
TRBD2	TRBV30	few	TRBJ2-7	TGTGCCGGAGACGGGGGGGGCGCCTACGAGCAGTACTTC	CAGDGGGAYEQYF
TRBD2	TRBV2	.	TRBJ2-5	TGTGCCAGCAGCGAAGACGTAACGGGAGGGCCCATAGAGACCCAGTACTTC	CASSEDVTGGPIETQYF
.	TRBV7-9	.	TRBJ2-3	TGTGCCAGCAGCTTGGACCCGGAGACCGCAACGGATACGCAGTATTTT	CASSLDPETATDTQYF
.	TRBV6-4	.	TRBJ2-1	TGTGCCAGCAGTGACTCTGTAGCGGACTCCTACAATGAGCAGTTCTTC	CASSDSVADSYNEQFF
.	TRBV28	.	TRBJ2-1	TGTGCCAGCAGTTATGAGAATGAGCAGTTCTTC	CASSYENEQFF
.	TRBV11-3	.	TRBJ2-2	TGTGCCAGCAGCTTTTCCACCGGGGAGCTGTTTTTT	CASSFSTGELFF
TRBD2	TRBV5-1	.	TRBJ2-7	TGCGCCAGCAGCTCCCTAGGGCTAGCGGGAGATTTTATCTACGAGCAGTACTTC	CASSSLGLAGDFIYEQYF
.	TRBV7-3	.	TRBJ1-1	TGTGCCAGCAGCTTAGGGGAGAACACTGAAGCTTTCTTT	CASSLGENTEAFF
.	TRBV6-6	.	TRBJ2-1	TGTGCCAGCAGCAAGTCAGGGGTCAATGAGCAGTTCTTC	CASSKSGVNEQFF
TRBD1	TRBV5-1	.	TRBJ1-4	TGCGCCAGCAGCGCGGGACAGGGGCGAGAAAAACTGTTTTTT	CASSAGQGREKLFF
TRBD1	TRBV6-6	.	TRBJ1-1	TGTGCCAGCAGTTACTCGGCAGGGGGCACTGAAGCTTTCTTT	CASSYSAGGTEAFF
.	TRBV7-3	.	TRBJ2-7	TGTGCCAGCAGCCTAGCCGGGCCTTCCTACGAGCAGTACTTC	CASSLAGPSYEQYF
TRBD2	TRBV5-6	.	TRBJ2-3	TGTGCCAGCAGCGAGAAGCGGGACAGCACAGATACGCAGTATTTT	CASSEKRDSTDTQYF
TRBD1	TRBV7-9	.	TRBJ2-5	TGTGCCAGCAGCAAAAGGACAGGGGGCCAAGAGACCCAGTACTTC	CASSKRTGGQETQYF